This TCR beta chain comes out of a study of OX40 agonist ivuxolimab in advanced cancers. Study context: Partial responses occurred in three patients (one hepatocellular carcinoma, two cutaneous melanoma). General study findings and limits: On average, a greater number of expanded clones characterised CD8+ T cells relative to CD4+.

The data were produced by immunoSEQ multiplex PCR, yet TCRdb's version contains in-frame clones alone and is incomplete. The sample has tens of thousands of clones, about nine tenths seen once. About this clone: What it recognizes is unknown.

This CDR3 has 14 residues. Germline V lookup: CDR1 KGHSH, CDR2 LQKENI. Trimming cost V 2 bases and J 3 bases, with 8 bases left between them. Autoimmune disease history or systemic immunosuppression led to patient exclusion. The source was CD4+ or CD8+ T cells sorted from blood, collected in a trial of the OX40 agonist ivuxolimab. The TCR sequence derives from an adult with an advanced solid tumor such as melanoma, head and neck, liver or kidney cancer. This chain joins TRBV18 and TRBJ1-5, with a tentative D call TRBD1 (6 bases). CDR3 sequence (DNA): TGTGCCAGCTCACCATCAGGGGCCAATCAGCCCCAGCATTTT. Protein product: CASSPSGANQPQHF.